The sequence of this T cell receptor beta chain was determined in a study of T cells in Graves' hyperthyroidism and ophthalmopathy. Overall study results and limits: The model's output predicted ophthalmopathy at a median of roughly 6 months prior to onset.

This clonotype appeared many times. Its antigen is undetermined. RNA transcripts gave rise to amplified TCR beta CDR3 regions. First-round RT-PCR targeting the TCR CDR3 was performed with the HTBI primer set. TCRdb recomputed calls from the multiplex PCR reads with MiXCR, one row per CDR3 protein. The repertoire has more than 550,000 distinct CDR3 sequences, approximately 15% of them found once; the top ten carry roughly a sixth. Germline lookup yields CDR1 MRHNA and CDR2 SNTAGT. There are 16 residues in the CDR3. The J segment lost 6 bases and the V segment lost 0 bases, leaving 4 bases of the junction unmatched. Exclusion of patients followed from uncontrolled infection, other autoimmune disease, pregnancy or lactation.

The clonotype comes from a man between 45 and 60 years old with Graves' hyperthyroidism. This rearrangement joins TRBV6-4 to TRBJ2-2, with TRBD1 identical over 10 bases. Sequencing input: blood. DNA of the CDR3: TGTGCCAGCAGTGACTCTCCGGGACAGGGGTCCGGGGAGCTGTTTTTT. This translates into CASSDSPGQGSGELFF.